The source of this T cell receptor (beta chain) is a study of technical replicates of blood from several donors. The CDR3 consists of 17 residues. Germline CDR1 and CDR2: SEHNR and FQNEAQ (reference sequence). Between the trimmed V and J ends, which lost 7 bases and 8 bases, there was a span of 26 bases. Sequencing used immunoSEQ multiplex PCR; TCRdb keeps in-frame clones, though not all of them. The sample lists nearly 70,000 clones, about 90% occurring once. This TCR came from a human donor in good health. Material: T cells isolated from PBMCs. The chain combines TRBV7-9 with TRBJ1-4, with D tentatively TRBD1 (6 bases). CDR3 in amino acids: CASTYRGGVTAGEKLFF. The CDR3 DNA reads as TGTGCCAGCACCTATAGGGGGGGCGTCACCGCGGGGGAAAAACTGTTTTTT.